What follows are 25 T cell receptor beta chains derived from one specimen sequenced in a study of T cell repertoires in cytomegalovirus infection. The antigens these receptors bind are not known. TCRdb fed the reads into MiXCR, producing one record per CDR3 protein. The data hold roughly 570,000 distinct CDR3 sequences, with approximately 40% observed a single time. The sample consisted of cultured PBMCs, taken from culture after CMV antigen stimulation. The source of these receptors is a human donor in good health (CMV status not recorded). Some clones in this sample may be carry-over from other donors' samples.

The rearrangement uses TRBV28 and TRBJ1-2; D is perhaps TRBD1 (6 bases). This CDR3 contains 13 residues. The germline V gene has CDR1 MDHEN and CDR2 SYDVKM. The ends were cut back, 1 base at V and 14 bases at J, with 17 bases in the middle. CDR3 nucleotide sequence: TGTGCCAGCAGTTTATCGGGGGGCCCCCAGCTAACCTTC. Encoded protein: CASSLSGGPQLTF.

In DNA, the CDR3 is TGTGCCAGCAGTTACGGGGGGGCAGGGCGGCCTGAAGCTTTCTTT. Its translation: CASSYGGAGRPEAFF. The J gene is TRBJ1-1, the V gene TRBV6-2 or TRBV6-3; D may be TRBD1 (6 bases). Trimming removed 2 bases from V and 6 bases from J, with 16 bases in between. CDR1 MNHEY and CDR2 SVGEGT come from the germline V gene. This CDR3 is built from 15 residues.

The chain combines TRBV7-2 with TRBJ2-5, with 14 nucleotides matching TRBD2. V gave up 3 bases and J gave up 4 bases; unmatched junction bases: 7. This CDR3 has 17 residues. CDR1 SGHTA and CDR2 FQGNSA come from the germline V gene. Here the CDR3 reads CASSFGLAGGPGETQYF. The CDR3 DNA sequence: TGTGCCAGCAGCTTCGGACTAGCGGGGGGCCCGGGAGAGACCCAGTACTTC.

The CDR3 here is CASSLTGADGYTF. In DNA, the CDR3 is TGTGCCAGTAGCCTAACAGGGGCGGATGGCTACACCTTC. The chain carries TRBV19 and TRBJ1-2, with 7 nucleotides matching TRBD1. Trimming cost V 6 bases and J 6 bases; bases outside gene matches: 7. The CDR3 has 13 amino acids. In germline, CDR1 is LNHDA, CDR2 SQIVND (reference sequence).

The J gene is TRBJ2-1, the V gene TRBV12-3 or TRBV12-4, with 7 bases that match TRBD1. The V segment lost 7 bases and the J segment 7 bases; nucleotides outside the gene matches: 10. This CDR3 has 14 amino acids. CDR3 in DNA: TGTGCCAGCACCCCAGAGGGGGCCGGGAATGAGCAGTTCTTC. Translation gives CASTPEGAGNEQFF.

Many counts were recorded for this clonotype. The chain employs TRBV7-2 and TRBJ1-2; tentative D call: TRBD1 (6 bases). The CDR3 is made up of 15 amino acids. CDR1 and CDR2 from the germline V gene are SGHTA and FQGNSA. V lost 7 bases, J lost 8 bases, and 23 bases lay in between. The CDR3 DNA reads TGTGCCAGCAACTCCCAGCCAGGGGAGTTCGGGGGCTACACCTTC. This translates into CASNSQPGEFGGYTF.

The chain has TRBV27 and TRBJ1-1, with a weak D call TRBD1 (5 bases). The CDR3 length is 14 residues. Germline V gene data show CDR1 as MNHEY and CDR2 as SMNVEV (reference sequence). V was shortened by 6 bases and J by 5 bases, with 16 bases between the two germline ends. The CDR3 nucleotides read TGTGCCAGCAGCTTTTCGTGGAAGGGGACTGAAGCTTTCTTT. Residues: CASSFSWKGTEAFF.

This clonotype was observed a few times. CDR3 in DNA: TGCAGTGCTAGACGACTAGCGGGATTAAAGAATGAGCAGTTCTTC. It codes for CSARRLAGLKNEQFF. The chain combines TRBV20-1 with TRBJ2-1; 11 bases align to TRBD2. CDR3 length: 15 amino acids. V was pared by 2 bases and J by 7 bases, with 7 bases of the junction left unmatched. Germline V gives CDR1 DFQATT, CDR2 SNEGSKA (reference sequence).

The chain combines TRBV12-3 or TRBV12-4 with TRBJ2-2, with TRBD2 matching over 8 bases. V lost 8 bases to trimming and J lost 6 bases; unmatched junction nucleotides: 8. The CDR3 is made up of 14 amino acids. CDR3 DNA sequence: TGTGCCAGCGAGGCGGGGGGCCACCCCGGGGAGCTGTTTTTT. Its protein is CASEAGGHPGELFF.

The chain combines TRBV15 with TRBJ2-2; D not certain. CDR1 is LNHNV and CDR2 is YYDKDF in the germline V gene (reference sequence). The CDR3 sequence is 12 residues long. V dropped 0 bases and J dropped 7 bases, with 3 bases sitting between them. CDR3 in amino acids: CATSRDNGELFF. CDR3 DNA sequence: TGTGCCACCAGCAGAGATAACGGGGAGCTGTTTTTT.

This clonotype has just one count. This rearrangement joins TRBV15 to TRBJ1-2; D remains unclear. This CDR3 spans 15 amino acids. Between the trimmed V and J ends, which lost 0 bases and 1 base, there was a span of 9 bases. Germline loops: CDR1 LNHNV, CDR2 YYDKDF (reference sequence). The CDR3 DNA sequence: TGTGCCACCAGCAGAGATGTTGTGAATAACTATGGCTACACCTTC. Translation gives CATSRDVVNNYGYTF.

The J gene is TRBJ2-7, the V gene TRBV10-3; D possibly corresponds to TRBD1 (6 bases). The CDR3 is made up of 17 amino acids. CDR1 is ENHRY and CDR2 is SYGVKD in the germline V gene. Trimming took off 3 bases at V and 2 bases at J, with 20 bases between the two ends. In DNA form, the CDR3 reads TGTGCCATCAGTGACCCGATCCGGGACACCCACCCCTACGAGCAGTACTTC. This codes for CAISDPIRDTHPYEQYF.

V gene TRBV5-1 combines with J gene TRBJ1-1; D is uncertain. The CDR3 runs 16 residues. The V end lost 2 bases, the J end lost 0 bases, and 14 bases lay between the germline ends. CDR1 and CDR2 from the germline V gene are SGHRS and YFSETQ. The CDR3 DNA reads TGCGCCAGCAGCTTACGTCCCGCCCCCATGAACACTGAAGCTTTCTTT. It codes for CASSLRPAPMNTEAFF.

The V gene is TRBV29-1, the J gene TRBJ2-3, with D uncertain. Germline V lookup: CDR1 SQVTM, CDR2 ANQGSEA. This CDR3 has 11 amino acids. Deletions cut 7 bases from V and 6 bases from J, with 11 bases between. The CDR3 is CSGLLWDTQYF. CDR3 nucleotide sequence: TGCAGCGGCCTATTGTGGGATACGCAGTATTTT.

Only a few counts were recorded for this clonotype. The chain joins TRBV6-1 to TRBJ2-5, with TRBD2 identical over 12 bases. This CDR3 is built from 13 residues. Germline CDR1 and CDR2: MNHNS and SASEGT. V gave up 6 bases and J gave up 7 bases; unmatched junction bases: 3. CDR3 loop: CASRPGLAGTQYF. The CDR3 DNA is TGTGCCAGCAGGCCGGGACTAGCGGGGACCCAGTACTTC.

The rearrangement joins TRBV7-8 to TRBJ1-1; D uncertain. The CDR3 consists of 15 residues. Deletions cut 1 base from V and 0 bases from J, with 9 bases between. CDR1 is SGHVS, CDR2 FQNEAQ, per germline. This CDR3 reads CASSLGPGMNTEAFF. The CDR3 DNA reads TGTGCCAGCAGCTTAGGTCCGGGTATGAACACTGAAGCTTTCTTT. Full variable domain (rest looked up from reference TRBV7-8 and TRBJ1-1): GAGVSQSPRYKVAKRGQDVALRCDPISGHVSLFWYQQALGQGPEFLTYFQNEAQLDKSGLPSDRFFAERPEGSVSTLKIQRTQQEDSAVYLCASSLGPGMNTEAFFGQGTRLTVV.

This clonotype came up many times. The chain joins TRBV7-2 to TRBJ2-7; unclear D gene. The CDR3 consists of 14 residues. Trimming stripped 5 bases from V and 0 bases from J, with 11 bases between. CDR1 is SGHTA and CDR2 is FQGNSA in the germline V gene. The CDR3 DNA reads as TGTGCCAGCAGCCTAGACGGGTCCTCCTACGAGCAGTACTTC. Protein sequence: CASSLDGSSYEQYF.

This clonotype was detected only a few times. The chain carries TRBV4-3 and TRBJ2-5; D gene unclear. Germline values: CDR1 LGHNA, CDR2 YSLEER. This CDR3 has 15 residues. V dropped 0 bases and J dropped 5 bases, with 13 bases sitting between them. The CDR3 reads CASSQDSDPGETQYF. Here the CDR3 DNA reads TGCGCCAGCAGCCAAGATAGTGATCCCGGGGAGACCCAGTACTTC.

This clonotype has ten or more counts. The chain combines TRBV11-2 with TRBJ1-4, with D perhaps TRBD1 (6 bases). The germline CDR1 and CDR2 sequences are SGHAT and FQNNGV. This CDR3 region has 20 residues. Trimming left V 5 bases short and J 0 bases short, with 25 bases between. The DNA for the CDR3 is TGTGCCAGCAGCCCGCCGGCCCCAGGGGACGGGGGTCCAACTAATGAAAAACTGTTTTTT. Protein sequence: CASSPPAPGDGGPTNEKLFF.

The sample holds a few counts of this clonotype. The rearrangement joins TRBV7-6 to TRBJ2-1, with 9 positions matching TRBD1. The V gene end was trimmed by 3 bases and the J gene end by 4 bases; junction bases not matched to a gene: 1. Germline CDR1 reads SGHVS; CDR2 reads FNYEAQ. There are 14 residues in the CDR3. The CDR3, as DNA: TGTGCCAGCAGCTTGGGGACAGGGTACAATGAGCAGTTCTTC. Protein: CASSLGTGYNEQFF.

The chain combines TRBV6-2 or TRBV6-3 with TRBJ1-3; no clear D. Germline V gene data show CDR1 as MNHEY and CDR2 as SVGEGT. V shed 4 bases and J shed 0 bases, with 13 bases lying between them. The length of the CDR3 is 16 residues. The CDR3 coding sequence is TGTGCCAGCAGTTCGGGCCGTTTCTTCTCTGGAAACACCATATATTTT. Its protein product is CASSSGRFFSGNTIYF.

This clonotype was counted a few times. The rearrangement joins TRBV28 to TRBJ1-1; 7 bases are a match to TRBD1. V was clipped by 5 bases and J by 7 bases; unmatched bases: 4. This CDR3 has 12 residues. CDR1 and CDR2 from the germline V gene are MDHEN and SYDVKM. This CDR3 reads CASSDRVGEAFF. The CDR3 DNA sequence: TGTGCCAGCAGTGACAGGGTTGGTGAAGCTTTCTTT.

There are many counts of this clonotype. The chain recombines TRBV7-2 with TRBJ1-5, with D possibly being TRBD1 (6 bases). The V gene's germline CDR1 is SGHTA and CDR2 FQGNSA. The CDR3 sequence is 16 residues long. With 1 base removed from V and 7 bases from J, the gap between germline ends came to 17 bases. CDR3 amino acids: CASSLEGGTIGQPQHF. The CDR3 nucleotides are TGTGCCAGCAGCTTAGAAGGGGGGACAATCGGGCAGCCCCAGCATTTT.

Details on this clonotype: Compared with germline, one end of the junction differs, possibly owing to a read error. The chain employs TRBV5-8 and TRBJ1-2, with no clear D. Germline values: CDR1 SGHTS, CDR2 YDEGEE. The CDR3 is 13 residues long. The CDR3 spells CASSSLSGSAAAF. For the CDR3, the DNA is TGTGCCAGCAGCTCGTTGTCTGGGTCGGCAGCCGCCTTC. The whole variable domain, remainder taken from reference TRBV5-8 and TRBJ1-2, is EAGVTQSPTHLIKTRGQQATLRCSPISGHTSVYWYQQALGLGLQFLLWYDEGEERNRGNFPPRFSGRQFPNYSSELNVNALELEDSALYLCASSSLSGSAAAFGSGTRLTVV.

This clonotype was seen a few times. The V and J genes are TRBV7-2 and TRBJ2-1; D perhaps matches TRBD2 (6 bases). The CDR3 runs 15 residues. The V end lost 5 bases, the J end lost 0 bases, and 11 bases lay between the germline ends. Germline V gene lookup returns CDR1 SGHTA and CDR2 FQGNSA. The DNA for the CDR3 is TGTGCCAGCAGCCCGGGACTGGCCTCCTACAATGAGCAGTTCTTC. Amino acid sequence: CASSPGLASYNEQFF.